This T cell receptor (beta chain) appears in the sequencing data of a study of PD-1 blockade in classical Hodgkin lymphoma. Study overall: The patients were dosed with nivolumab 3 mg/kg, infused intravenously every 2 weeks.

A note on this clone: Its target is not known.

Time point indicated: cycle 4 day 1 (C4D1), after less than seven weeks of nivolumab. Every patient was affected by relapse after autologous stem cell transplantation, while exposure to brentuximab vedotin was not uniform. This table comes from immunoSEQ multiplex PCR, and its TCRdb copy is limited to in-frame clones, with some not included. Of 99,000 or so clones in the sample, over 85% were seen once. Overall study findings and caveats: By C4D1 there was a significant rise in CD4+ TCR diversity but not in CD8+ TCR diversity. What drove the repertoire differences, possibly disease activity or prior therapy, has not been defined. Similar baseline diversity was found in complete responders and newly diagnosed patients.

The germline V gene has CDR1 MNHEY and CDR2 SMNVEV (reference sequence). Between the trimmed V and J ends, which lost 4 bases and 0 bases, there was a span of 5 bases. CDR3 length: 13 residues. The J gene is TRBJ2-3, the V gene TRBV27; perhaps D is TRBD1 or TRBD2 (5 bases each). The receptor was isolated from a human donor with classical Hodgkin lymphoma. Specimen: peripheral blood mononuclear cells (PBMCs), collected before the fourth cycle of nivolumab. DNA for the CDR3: TGTGCCAGCAGTTGGGACAGCACAGATACGCAGTATTTT. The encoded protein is CASSWDSTDTQYF.